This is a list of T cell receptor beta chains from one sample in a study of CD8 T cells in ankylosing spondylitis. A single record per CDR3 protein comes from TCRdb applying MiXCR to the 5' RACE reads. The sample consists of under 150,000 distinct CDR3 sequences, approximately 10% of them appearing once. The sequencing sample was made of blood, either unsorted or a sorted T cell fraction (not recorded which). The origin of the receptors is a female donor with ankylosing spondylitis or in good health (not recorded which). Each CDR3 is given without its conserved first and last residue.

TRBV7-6	ASSLSTDHLEAF
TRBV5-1	ASSFGSLGAEAF
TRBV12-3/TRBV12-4	ASSSGYEQY
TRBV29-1	SVGTGLNTEAF
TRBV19	ASSRIGNTGELF
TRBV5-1	ASSPLAERELF
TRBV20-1	SASPRTGIETQY
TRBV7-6	ASSRGGLSVSDEQF
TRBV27	ASTLGFYEQY
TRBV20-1	SARDHRVGTGELF
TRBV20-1	SAKTSGLNSYEQY
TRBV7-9	ASSLEGAGDAQF
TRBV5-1	ASSSLAGVFTDTQY
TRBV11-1	ASSLEGLAGLLQETQY
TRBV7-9	ASSLNSRETQY
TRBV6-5	AGSYVRLGASEAF
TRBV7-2	ASSLGGTRDYNEQF
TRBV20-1	SARDLGEVAKNIQY
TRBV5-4	ASSLDTGAYLSYNSPLH
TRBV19	ASSILGSLNTDTQY
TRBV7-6	ASSLVPGRRETQY
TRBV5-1	ASSRQGGPDTQY
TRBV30	AWSPAGNQPQH
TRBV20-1	SVGVGNQPQH
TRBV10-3	AIRDGDRGLTEAF
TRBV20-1	SARDIASNTGELF
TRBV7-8	ASSLDHTYEQY
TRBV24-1	ATSDRTSGGLYNEQF
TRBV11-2	ASSSQGDYNSPLH
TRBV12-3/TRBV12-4	ASRGDNSPLH
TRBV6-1	ASSTSPAGDTQY